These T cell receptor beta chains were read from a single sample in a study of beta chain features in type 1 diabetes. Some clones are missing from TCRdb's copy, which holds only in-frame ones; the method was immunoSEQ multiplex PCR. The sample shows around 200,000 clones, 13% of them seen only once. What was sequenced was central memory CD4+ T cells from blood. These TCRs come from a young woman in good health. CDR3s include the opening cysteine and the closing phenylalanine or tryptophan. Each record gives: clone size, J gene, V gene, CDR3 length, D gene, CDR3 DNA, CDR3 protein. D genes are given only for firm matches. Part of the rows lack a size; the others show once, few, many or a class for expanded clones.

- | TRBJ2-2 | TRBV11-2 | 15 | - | TGTGCCAGCAGTCAAACCCGACAGAACACCGGGGAGCTGTTTTTT | CASSQTRQNTGELFF
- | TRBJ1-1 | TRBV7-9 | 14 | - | TGTGCCAGCAGCTTAGTTGGGCAGCACACTGAAGCTTTCTTT | CASSLVGQHTEAFF
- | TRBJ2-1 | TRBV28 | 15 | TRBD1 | TGTGCCAGCAGTTCCTCCGGGACAGGGTACAATGAGCAGTTCTTC | CASSSSGTGYNEQFF
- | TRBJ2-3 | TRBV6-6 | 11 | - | TGTGCCAGCACCTCAGCGGATACGCAGTATTTT | CASTSADTQYF
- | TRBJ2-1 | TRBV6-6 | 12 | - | TGTGCCAGCAAAGGGGATTACAATGAGCAGTTCTTC | CASKGDYNEQFF
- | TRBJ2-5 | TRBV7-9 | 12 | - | TGTGCCAGCAGTAGAGCTGAGGAGACCCAGTACTTC | CASSRAEETQYF
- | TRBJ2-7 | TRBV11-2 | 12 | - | TGTGCCAGCAGCTTAGGACAGTACGAGCAGTACTTC | CASSLGQYEQYF
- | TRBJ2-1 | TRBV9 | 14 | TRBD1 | TGTGCCAGCAGCACGCGACAGGGGGGGGATGAGCAGTTCTTC | CASSTRQGGDEQFF
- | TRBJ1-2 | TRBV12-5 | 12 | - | TGTGCTAGTGGTATCGGGAGAGGTGGCTACACCTTC | CASGIGRGGYTF
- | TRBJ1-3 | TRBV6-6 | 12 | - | TGTGCCAGCAGTTACTATGGAGACACCATATATTTT | CASSYYGDTIYF
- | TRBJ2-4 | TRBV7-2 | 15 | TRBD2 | TGTGCCAGCAGCCTATTGTTAGCGCGGGGGAACATTCAGTACTTC | CASSLLLARGNIQYF
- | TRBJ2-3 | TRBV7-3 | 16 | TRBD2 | TGTGCCAGCAGCAGGGGACTAGCGGGAGGGTCAGATACGCAGTATTTT | CASSRGLAGGSDTQYF
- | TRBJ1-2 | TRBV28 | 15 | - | TGTGCCAGCAGTTTCCCCCAGGGCAAAGGCTATGGCTACACCTTC | CASSFPQGKGYGYTF
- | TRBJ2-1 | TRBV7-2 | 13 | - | TGTGCCAGCAGCGCGCGACTAGGGAATGAGCAGTTCTTC | CASSARLGNEQFF
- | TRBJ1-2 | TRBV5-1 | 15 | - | TGCGCCAGCAGCTTGGGGGGGGGCGCCAACTATGGCTACACCTTC | CASSLGGGANYGYTF
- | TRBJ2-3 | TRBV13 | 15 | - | TGTGCCAGCAGCTTCGCAGCGGTAGTCACAGATACGCAGTATTTT | CASSFAAVVTDTQYF
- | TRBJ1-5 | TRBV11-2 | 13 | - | TGTGCCAGCAGTTCGACAAATAATCAGCCCCAGCATTTT | CASSSTNNQPQHF
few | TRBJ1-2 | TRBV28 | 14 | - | TGTGCCAGCAGTTCATCGACAGGCGTCTATGGCTACACCTTC | CASSSSTGVYGYTF
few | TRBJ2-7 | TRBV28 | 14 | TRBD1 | TGTGCCAGCGTGAGACAGGGGGCAAGCTACGAGCAGTACTTC | CASVRQGASYEQYF
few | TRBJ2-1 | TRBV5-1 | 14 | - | TGCGCCAGCAGCCACCCTGGCCACGGGAATGAGCAGTTCTTC | CASSHPGHGNEQFF
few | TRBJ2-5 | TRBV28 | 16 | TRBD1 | TGTGCCAGCACCCTATGGGGGCCAACAGGGGAAGAGACCCAGTACTTC | CASTLWGPTGEETQYF
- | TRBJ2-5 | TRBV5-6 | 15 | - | TGTGCCAGCAGCTTGGGGTGGGAGGTCCAAGAGACCCAGTACTTC | CASSLGWEVQETQYF
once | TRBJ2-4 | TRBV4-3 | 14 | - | TGCGCCAGCAGCCCAGCCGACAGCAAGAACATTCAGTACTTC | CASSPADSKNIQYF
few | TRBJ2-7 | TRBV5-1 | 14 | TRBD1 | TGCGCCAGCAGCACACAGGGGGGTAACTACGAGCAGTACTTC | CASSTQGGNYEQYF
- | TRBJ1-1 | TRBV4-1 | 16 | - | TGCGCCAGCAGCCAACTCTCGGGACATAGGAACACTGAAGCTTTCTTT | CASSQLSGHRNTEAFF
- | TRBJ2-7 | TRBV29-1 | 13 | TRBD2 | TGCAGCGTGCGAGCGGGGGCAACCTACGAGCAGTACTTC | CSVRAGATYEQYF
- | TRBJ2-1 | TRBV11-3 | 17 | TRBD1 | TGTGCCAGCAGCTTAGAGCGACAGGGCGGTTCCTACAATGAGCAGTTCTTC | CASSLERQGGSYNEQFF
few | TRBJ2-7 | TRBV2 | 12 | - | TGTGCCAGCAGCGGGGACTTCTACGAGCAGTACTTC | CASSGDFYEQYF
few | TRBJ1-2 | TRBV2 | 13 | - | TGTGCCAGCACCGGGGCTCTAGCGGGAAGGGGCACCTTC | CASTGALAGRGTF